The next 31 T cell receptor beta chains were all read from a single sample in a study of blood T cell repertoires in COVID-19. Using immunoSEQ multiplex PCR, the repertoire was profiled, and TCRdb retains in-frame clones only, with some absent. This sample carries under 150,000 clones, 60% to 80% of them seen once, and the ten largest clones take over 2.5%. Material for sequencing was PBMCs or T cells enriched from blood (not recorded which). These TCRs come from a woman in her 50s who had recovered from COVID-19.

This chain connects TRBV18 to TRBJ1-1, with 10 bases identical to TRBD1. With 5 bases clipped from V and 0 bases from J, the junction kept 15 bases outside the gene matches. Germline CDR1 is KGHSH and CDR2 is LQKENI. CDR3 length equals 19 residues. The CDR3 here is CASSSLGTGAGRMNTEAFF. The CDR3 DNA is TGTGCCAGCTCATCATTGGGGACAGGGGCCGGGCGCATGAACACTGAAGCTTTCTTT.

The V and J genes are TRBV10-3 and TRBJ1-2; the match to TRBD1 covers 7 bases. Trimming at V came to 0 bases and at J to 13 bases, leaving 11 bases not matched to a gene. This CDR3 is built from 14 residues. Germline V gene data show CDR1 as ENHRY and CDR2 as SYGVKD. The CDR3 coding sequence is TGTGCCATCAGTGAGTCAACAGGGGCACTGGGAAGCACCTTC. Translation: CAISESTGALGSTF.

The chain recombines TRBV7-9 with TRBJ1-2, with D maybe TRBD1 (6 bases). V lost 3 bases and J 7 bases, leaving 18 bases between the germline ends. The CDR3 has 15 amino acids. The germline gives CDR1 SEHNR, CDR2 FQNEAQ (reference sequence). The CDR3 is CASSLFPQGRVGYTF. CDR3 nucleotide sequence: TGTGCCAGCAGCTTGTTTCCACAGGGACGGGTTGGCTACACCTTC.

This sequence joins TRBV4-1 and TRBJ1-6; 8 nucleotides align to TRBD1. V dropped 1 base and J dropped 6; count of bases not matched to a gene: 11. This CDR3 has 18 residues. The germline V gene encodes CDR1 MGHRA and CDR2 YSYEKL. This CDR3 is CASSQAETWTGPNSPLHF. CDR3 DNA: TGCGCCAGCAGCCAAGCAGAGACGTGGACAGGGCCTAATTCACCCCTCCACTTT.

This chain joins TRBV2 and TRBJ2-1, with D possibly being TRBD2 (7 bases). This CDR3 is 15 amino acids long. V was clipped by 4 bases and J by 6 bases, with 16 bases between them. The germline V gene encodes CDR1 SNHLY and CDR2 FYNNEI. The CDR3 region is CASSAGGGLVNEQFF. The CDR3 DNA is TGTGCCAGCAGTGCGGGGGGCGGCCTAGTCAATGAGCAGTTCTTC.

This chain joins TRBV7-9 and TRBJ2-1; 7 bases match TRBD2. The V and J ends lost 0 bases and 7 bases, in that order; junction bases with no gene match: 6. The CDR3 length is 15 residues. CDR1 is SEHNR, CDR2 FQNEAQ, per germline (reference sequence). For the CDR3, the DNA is TGTGCCAGCAGCTTAGCAGGACTAGTCTCTAATGAGCAGTTCTTC. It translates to CASSLAGLVSNEQFF.

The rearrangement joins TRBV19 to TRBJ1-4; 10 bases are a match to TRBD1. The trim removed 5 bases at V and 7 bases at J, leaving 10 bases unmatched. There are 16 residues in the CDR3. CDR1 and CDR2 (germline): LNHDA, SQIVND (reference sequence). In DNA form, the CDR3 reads TGTGCCAGTAGTGGAAGACAGGGGGCACGGAGTGAAAAACTGTTTTTT. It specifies CASSGRQGARSEKLFF.

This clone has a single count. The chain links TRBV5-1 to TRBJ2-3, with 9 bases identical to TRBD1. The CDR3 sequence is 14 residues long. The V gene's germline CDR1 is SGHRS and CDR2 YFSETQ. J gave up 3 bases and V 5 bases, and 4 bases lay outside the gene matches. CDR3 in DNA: TGCGCCAGCAGTTACGGACAGGGGACAGATACGCAGTATTTT. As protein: CASSYGQGTDTQYF.

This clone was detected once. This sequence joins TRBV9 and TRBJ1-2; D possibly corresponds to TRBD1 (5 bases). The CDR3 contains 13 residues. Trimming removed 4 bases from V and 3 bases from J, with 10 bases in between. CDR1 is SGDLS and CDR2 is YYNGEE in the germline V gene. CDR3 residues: CASSHGTDYGYTF. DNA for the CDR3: TGTGCCAGCAGCCATGGGACTGACTATGGCTACACCTTC.

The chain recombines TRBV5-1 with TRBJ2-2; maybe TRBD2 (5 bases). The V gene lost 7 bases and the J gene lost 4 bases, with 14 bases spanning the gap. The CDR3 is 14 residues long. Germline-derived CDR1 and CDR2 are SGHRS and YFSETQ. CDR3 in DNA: TGCGCCAGCTCAAGTAGCGTGGGCACCGGGGAGCTGTTTTTT. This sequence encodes CASSSSVGTGELFF.

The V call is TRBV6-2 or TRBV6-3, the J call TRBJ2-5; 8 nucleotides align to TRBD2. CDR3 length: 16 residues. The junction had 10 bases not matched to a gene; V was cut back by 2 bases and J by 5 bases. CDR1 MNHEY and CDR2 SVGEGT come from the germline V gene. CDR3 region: CASSYRVAGILETQYF. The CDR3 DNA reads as TGTGCCAGCAGTTACAGGGTAGCGGGGATATTGGAGACCCAGTACTTC.

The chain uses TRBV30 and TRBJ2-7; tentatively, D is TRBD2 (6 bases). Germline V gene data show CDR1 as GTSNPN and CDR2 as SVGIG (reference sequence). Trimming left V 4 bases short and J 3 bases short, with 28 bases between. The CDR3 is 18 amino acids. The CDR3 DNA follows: TGTGCCTGGATTCCGGCCCAACAGTTTGGCTCGGGGGTCTACGAGCAGTACTTC. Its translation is CAWIPAQQFGSGVYEQYF.

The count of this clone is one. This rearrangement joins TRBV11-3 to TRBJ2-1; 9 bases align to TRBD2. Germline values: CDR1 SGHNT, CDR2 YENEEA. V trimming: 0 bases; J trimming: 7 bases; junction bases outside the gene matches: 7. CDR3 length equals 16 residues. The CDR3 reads CASSLDGGGAGNEQFF. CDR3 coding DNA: TGTGCCAGCAGCTTAGACGGCGGGGGGGCCGGGAATGAGCAGTTCTTC.

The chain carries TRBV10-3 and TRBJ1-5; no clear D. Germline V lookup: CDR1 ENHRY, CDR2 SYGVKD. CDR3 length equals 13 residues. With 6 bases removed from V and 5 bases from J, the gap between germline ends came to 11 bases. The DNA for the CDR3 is TGTGCCATCAGGGACTTGCTGGATCAGCCCCAGCATTTT. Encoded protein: CAIRDLLDQPQHF.

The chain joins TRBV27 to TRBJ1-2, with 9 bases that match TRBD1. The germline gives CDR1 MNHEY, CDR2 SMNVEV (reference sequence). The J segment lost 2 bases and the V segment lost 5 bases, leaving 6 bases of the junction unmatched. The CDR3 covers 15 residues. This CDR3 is CASSPGQGRNYGYTF. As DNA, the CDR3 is TGTGCCAGCAGTCCTGGACAGGGGAGAAACTATGGCTACACCTTC.

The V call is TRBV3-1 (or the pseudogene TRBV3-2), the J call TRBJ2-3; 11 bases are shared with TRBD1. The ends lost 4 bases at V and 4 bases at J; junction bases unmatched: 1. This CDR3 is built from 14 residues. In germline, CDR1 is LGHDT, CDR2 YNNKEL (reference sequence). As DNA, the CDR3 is TGTGCCAGCAGCCCGGGACAGGGGGCAGATACGCAGTATTTT. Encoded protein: CASSPGQGADTQYF.

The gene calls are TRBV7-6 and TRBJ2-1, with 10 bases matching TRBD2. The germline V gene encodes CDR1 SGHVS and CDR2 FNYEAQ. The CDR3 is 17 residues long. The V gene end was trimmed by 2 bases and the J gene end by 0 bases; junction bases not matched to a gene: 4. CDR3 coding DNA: TGTGCCAGCAGCTTAAGAGCGGGGGGGAGCTCCTACAATGAGCAGTTCTTC. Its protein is CASSLRAGGSSYNEQFF.

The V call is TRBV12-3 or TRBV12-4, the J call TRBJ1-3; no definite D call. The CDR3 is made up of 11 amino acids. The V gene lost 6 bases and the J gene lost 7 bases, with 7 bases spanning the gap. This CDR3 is CASSPSNTIYF. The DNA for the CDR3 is TGTGCCAGCAGCCCTTCCAACACCATATATTTT.

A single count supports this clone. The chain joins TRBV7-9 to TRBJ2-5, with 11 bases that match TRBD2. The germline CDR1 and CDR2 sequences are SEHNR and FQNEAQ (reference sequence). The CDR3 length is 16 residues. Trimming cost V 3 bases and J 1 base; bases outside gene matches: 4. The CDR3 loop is CASSFPSGRPQETQYF. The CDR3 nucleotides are TGTGCCAGCAGCTTTCCTAGCGGGAGGCCCCAAGAGACCCAGTACTTC.

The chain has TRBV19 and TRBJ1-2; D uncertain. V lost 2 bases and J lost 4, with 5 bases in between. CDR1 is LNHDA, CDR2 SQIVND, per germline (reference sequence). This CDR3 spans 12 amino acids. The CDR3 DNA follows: TGTGCCAGTAGTATATCCATCTATGGCTACACCTTC. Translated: CASSISIYGYTF.

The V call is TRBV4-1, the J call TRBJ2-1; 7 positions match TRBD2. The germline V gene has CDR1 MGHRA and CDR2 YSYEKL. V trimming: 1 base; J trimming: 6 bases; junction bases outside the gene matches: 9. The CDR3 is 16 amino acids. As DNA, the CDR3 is TGCGCCAGCAGCCAAGTGGGGGGAGCGGGAAGCAATGAGCAGTTCTTC. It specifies CASSQVGGAGSNEQFF.

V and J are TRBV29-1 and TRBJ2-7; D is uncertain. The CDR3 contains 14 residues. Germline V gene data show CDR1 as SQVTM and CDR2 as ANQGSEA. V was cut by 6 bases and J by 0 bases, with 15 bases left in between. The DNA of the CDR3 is TGCAGCGTCGAAAACACGGGTAGCTCCTACGAGCAGTACTTC. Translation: CSVENTGSSYEQYF.

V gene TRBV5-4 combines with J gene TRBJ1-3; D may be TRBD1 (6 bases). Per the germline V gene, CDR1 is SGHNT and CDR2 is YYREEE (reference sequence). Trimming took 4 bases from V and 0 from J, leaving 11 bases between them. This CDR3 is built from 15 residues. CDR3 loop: CASSPGQSSGNTIYF. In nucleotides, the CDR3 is TGTGCCAGCAGCCCCGGACAGTCCTCTGGAAACACCATATATTTT.

CDR3 protein: CASSGDTQNTEAFF. In DNA, the CDR3 is TGCGCCAGCAGCGGGGACACCCAGAACACTGAAGCTTTCTTT. The chain recombines TRBV5-1 with TRBJ1-1, with D possibly matching TRBD1 (6 bases). This CDR3 is built from 14 residues. Trimming removed 4 bases from V and 1 base from J, with 11 bases in between. Germline assignment: CDR1 SGHRS and CDR2 YFSETQ.

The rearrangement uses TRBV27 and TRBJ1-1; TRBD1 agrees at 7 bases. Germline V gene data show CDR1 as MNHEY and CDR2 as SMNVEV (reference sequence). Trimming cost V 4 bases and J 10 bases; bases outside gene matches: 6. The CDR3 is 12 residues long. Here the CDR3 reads CASSSTGLGAFF. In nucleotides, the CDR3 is TGTGCCAGCAGTTCGACAGGGCTAGGAGCTTTCTTT.

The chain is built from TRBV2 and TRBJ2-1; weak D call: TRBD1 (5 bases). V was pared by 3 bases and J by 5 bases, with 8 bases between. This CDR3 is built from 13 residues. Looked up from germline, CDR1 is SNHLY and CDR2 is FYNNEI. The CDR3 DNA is TGTGCCAGCAGTGATACAGGAAACAATGAGCAGTTCTTC. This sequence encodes CASSDTGNNEQFF.

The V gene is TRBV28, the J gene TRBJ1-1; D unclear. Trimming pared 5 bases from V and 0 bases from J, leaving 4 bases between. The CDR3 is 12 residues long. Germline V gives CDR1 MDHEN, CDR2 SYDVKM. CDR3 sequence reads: CASSPLNTEAFF. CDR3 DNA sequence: TGTGCCAGCAGTCCTCTGAACACTGAAGCTTTCTTT.

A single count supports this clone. The CDR3 DNA reads TGTGCCAGCAGTTACTCGATAGCGGGGGCTGGGGAGCAGTACTTC. Translation: CASSYSIAGAGEQYF. The genes are TRBV6-5 and TRBJ2-7, with 9 bases matching TRBD2. Germline V gene sequence: CDR1 MNHEY, CDR2 SVGAGI. This CDR3 has 15 amino acids. V gave up 0 bases and J gave up 7 bases; unmatched junction bases: 7.

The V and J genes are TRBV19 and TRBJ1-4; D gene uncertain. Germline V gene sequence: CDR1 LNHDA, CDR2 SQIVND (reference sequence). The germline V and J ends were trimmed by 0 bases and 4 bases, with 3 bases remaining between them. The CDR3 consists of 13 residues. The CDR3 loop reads CASSIDLNEKLFF. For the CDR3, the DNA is TGTGCCAGTAGTATAGACCTTAATGAAAAACTGTTTTTT.

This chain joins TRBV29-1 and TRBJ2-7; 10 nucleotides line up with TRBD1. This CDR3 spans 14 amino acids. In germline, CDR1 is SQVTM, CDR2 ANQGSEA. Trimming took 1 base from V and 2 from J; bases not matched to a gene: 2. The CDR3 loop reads CSVEGGQGTYEQYF. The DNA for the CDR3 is TGCAGCGTTGAAGGGGGACAGGGGACCTACGAGCAGTACTTC.

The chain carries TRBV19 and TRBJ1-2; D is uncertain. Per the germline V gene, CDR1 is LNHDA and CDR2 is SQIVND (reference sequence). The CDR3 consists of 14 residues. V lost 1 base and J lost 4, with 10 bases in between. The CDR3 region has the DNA TGTGCCAGTAGTATAGGGGCGGGTACCTATGGCTACACCTTC. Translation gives CASSIGAGTYGYTF.